Reported below is one T cell receptor beta chain. Antigen specificity is unknown. One end of the junction fails to match germline, which may point to a read error. Unique molecular identifiers were incorporated into the prepared TCRbeta library. One entry per CDR3 protein results from TCRdb running MiXCR on the PCR reads. The profile shows roughly 300,000 distinct CDR3 sequences, 11% of them singletons. The CDR3 is made up of 17 amino acids. Germline V CDR1 and CDR2: KGHSH, LQKENI. The sample originates from a study of T-cell reconstitution after alpha-beta-depleted transplantation in children. Study findings and constraints: T-cell numbers and diversity, one year after transplant, stemmed largely from T cells that were newly produced. There were reportedly several hundred expanded graft clones from which alpha-beta T cells came about two months after transplant. It was surviving recipient T cells and thymic progenitors that gave some patients high TCRbeta diversity at day 60.

The sample consisted of peripheral blood, taken 180 days after TCRalphabeta/CD19-depleted stem cell transplant. The chain has TRBV18 and TRBJ2-1; the D gene could be TRBD1 or TRBD2 (6 bases each). The sequence derives from a male patient under 10 years old who had a stem cell transplant for chronic granulomatous disease, so the T cells may come from the graft donor. The chain's CDR3 is CASLPTTRGVNYNEQFF. The CDR3 nucleotides read TGTGCCAGCTTACCAACAACTAGGGGGGTAAACTACAATGAGCAGTTCTTC.